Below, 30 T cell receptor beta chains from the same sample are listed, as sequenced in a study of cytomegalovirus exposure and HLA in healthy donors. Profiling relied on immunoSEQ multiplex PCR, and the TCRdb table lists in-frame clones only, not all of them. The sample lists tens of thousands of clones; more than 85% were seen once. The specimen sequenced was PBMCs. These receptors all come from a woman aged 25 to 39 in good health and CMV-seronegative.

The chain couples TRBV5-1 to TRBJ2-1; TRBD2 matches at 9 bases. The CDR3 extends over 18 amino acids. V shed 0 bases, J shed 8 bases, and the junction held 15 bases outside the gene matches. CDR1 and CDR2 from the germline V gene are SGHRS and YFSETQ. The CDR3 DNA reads TGCGCCAGCAGCTTGGGTTCAGGCGGGAGGGCCAGTAGGGATGAGCAGTTCTTC. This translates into CASSLGSGGRASRDEQFF. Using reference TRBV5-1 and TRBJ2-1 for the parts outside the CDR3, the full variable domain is KAGVTQTPRYLIKTRGQQVTLSCSPISGHRSVSWYQQTPGQGLQFLFEYFSETQRNKGNFPGRFSGRQFSNSRSEMNVSTLELGDSALYLCASSLGSGGRASRDEQFFGPGTRLTVL.

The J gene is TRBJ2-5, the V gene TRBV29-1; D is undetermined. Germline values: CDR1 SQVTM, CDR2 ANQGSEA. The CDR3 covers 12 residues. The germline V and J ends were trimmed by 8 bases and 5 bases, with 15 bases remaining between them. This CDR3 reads CSLDLPGETQYF. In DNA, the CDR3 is TGCAGCCTGGATCTGCCCGGGGAGACCCAGTACTTC.

The CDR3 loop is CASSLWGSGVDSYEQYF. DNA for the CDR3: TGTGCCAGCAGCTTATGGGGTAGCGGGGTTGACTCCTACGAGCAGTACTTC. V gene TRBV11-1 combines with J gene TRBJ2-7, with 8 bases matching TRBD2. V dropped 2 bases and J dropped 0; count of bases not matched to a gene: 9. The V gene's germline CDR1 is SGHAT and CDR2 FQDESV (reference sequence). The CDR3 runs 17 residues.

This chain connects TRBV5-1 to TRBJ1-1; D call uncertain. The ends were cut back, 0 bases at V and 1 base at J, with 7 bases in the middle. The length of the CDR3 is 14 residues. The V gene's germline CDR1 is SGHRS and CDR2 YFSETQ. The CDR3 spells CASSLDQENTEAFF. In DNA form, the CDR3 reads TGCGCCAGCAGCTTGGACCAGGAGAACACTGAAGCTTTCTTT.

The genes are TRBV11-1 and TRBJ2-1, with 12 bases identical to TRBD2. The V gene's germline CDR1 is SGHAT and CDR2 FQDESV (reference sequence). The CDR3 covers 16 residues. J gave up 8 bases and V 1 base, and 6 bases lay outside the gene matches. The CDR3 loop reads CASSLELAGGVDEQFF. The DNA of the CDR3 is TGTGCCAGCAGCTTAGAACTAGCGGGAGGTGTTGATGAGCAGTTCTTC.

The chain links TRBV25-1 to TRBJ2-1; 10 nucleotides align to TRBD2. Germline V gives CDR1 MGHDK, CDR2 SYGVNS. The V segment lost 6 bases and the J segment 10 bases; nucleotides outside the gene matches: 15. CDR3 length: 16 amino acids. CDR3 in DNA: TGTGCCAGCAGCGACCTAGTAGCGGGAGGCCTAGGGGAGCAGTTCTTC. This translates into CASSDLVAGGLGEQFF.

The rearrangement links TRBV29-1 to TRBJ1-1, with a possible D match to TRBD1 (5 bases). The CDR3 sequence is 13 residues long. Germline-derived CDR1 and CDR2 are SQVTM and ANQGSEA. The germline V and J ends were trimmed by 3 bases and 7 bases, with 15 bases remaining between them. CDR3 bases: TGCAGCGTTGATCTCCAGGGTAGGTATGAAGCTTTCTTT. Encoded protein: CSVDLQGRYEAFF.

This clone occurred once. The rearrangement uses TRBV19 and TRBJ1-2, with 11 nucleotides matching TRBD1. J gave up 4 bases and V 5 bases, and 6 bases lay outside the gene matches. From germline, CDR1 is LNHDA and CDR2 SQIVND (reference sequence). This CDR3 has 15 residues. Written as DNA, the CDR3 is TGTGCCAGTAGTTCGGACAGGGGGCGGTTCTATGGCTACACCTTC. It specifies CASSSDRGRFYGYTF.

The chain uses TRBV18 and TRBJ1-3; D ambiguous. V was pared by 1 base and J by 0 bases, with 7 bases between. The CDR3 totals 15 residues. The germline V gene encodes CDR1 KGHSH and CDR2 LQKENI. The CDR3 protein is CASSPRSDSGNTIYF. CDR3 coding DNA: TGTGCCAGCTCACCACGTTCAGACTCTGGAAACACCATATATTTT.

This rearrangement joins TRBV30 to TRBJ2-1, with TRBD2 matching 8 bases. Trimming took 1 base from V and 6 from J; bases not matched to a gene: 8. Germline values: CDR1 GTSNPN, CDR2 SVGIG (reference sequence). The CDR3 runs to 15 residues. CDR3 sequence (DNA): TGTGCCTGGAGTGCTCAAGCGGGAGTTCGCAATGAGCAGTTCTTC. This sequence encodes CAWSAQAGVRNEQFF.

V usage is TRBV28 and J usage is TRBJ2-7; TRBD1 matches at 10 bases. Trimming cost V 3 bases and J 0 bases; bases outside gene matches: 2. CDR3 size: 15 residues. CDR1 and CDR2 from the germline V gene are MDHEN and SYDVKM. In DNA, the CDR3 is TGTGCCAGCAGTTTGGGACAGGGGAGCTCCTACGAGCAGTACTTC. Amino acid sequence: CASSLGQGSSYEQYF.

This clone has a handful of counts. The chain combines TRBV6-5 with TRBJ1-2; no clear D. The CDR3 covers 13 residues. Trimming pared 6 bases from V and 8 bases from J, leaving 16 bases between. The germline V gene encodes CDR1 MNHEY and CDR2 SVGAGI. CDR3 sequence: CASRPERTRGYTF. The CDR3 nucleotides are TGTGCCAGCAGACCTGAGCGGACCCGGGGCTACACCTTC.

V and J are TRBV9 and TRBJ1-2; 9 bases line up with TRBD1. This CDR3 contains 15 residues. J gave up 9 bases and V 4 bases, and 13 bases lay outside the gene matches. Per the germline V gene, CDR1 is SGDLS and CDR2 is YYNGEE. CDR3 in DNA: TGTGCCAGCAGCCACTCCGGGACAGGGACGTTTCGCTACACCTTC. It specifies CASSHSGTGTFRYTF.

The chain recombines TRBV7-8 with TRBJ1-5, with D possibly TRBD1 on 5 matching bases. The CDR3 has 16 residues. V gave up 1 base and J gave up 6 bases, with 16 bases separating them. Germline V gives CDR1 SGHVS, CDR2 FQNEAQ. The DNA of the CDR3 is TGTGCCAGCAGCTTAGGTGGTTCAGGGCAGGGTCAGCCCCAGCATTTT. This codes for CASSLGGSGQGQPQHF.

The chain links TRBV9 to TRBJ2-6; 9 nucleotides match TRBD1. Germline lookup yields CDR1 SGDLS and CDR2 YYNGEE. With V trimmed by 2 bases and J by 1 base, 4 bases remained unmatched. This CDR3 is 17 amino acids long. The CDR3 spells CASSVGTGLSGANVLTF. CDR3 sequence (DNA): TGTGCCAGCAGCGTGGGGACAGGGTTATCTGGGGCCAACGTCCTGACTTTC.

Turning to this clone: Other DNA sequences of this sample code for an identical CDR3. CDR3 amino acids: CASARGQDYGYTF. The CDR3 nucleotides are TGTGCCAGCGCCCGAGGACAGGACTATGGCTACACCTTC. The chain recombines TRBV9 with TRBJ1-2, with TRBD1 matching over 7 bases. The CDR3 consists of 13 residues. J gave up 3 bases and V 7 bases, and 6 bases lay outside the gene matches. CDR1 is SGDLS and CDR2 is YYNGEE in the germline V gene.

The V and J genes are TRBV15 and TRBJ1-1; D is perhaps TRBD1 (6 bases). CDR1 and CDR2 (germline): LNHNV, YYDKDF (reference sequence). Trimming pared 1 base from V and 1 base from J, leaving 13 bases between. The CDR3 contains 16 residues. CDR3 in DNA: TGTGCCACCAGCAGAGGAACAGGGTCGCCGAACACTGAAGCTTTCTTT. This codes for CATSRGTGSPNTEAFF.

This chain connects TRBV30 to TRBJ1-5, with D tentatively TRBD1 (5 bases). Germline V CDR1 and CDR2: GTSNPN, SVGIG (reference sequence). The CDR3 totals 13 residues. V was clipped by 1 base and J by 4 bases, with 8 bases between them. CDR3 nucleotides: TGTGCCTGGAGTGCGCAGGGTAATCAGCCCCAGCATTTT. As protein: CAWSAQGNQPQHF.

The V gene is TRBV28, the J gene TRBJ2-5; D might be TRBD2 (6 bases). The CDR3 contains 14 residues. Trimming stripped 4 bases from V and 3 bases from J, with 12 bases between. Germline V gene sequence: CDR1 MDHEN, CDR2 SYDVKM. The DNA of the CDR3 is TGTGCCAGCAGTTCCCCGGGCGGGGAAGAGACCCAGTACTTC. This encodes CASSSPGGEETQYF.

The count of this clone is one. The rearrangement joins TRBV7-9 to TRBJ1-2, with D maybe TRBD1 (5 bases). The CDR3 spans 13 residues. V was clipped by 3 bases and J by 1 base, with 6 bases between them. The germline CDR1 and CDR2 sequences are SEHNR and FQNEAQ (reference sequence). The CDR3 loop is CASSLQGNYGYTF. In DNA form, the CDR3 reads TGTGCCAGCAGCTTGCAGGGTAACTATGGCTACACCTTC.

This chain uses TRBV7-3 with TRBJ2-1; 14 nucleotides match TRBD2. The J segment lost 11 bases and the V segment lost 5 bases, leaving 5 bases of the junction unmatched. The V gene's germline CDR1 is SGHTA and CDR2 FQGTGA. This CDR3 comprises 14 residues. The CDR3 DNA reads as TGTGCCAGCAGCCAGGGACTAGCGGGAGTTCAGCAGTTCTTC. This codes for CASSQGLAGVQQFF.

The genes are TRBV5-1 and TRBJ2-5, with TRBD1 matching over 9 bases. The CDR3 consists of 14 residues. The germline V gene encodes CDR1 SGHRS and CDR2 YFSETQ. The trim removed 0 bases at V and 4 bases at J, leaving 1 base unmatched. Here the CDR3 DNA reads TGCGCCAGCAGCTTGGTGACAGGGGGAGAGACCCAGTACTTC. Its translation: CASSLVTGGETQYF.

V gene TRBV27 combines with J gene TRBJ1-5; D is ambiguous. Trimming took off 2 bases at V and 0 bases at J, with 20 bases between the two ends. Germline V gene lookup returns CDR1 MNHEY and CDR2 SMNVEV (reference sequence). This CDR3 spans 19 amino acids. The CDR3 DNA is TGTGCCAGCAGTTTAATATGGGGAAGAGGAGGGAATAGCAATCAGCCCCAGCATTTT. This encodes CASSLIWGRGGNSNQPQHF.

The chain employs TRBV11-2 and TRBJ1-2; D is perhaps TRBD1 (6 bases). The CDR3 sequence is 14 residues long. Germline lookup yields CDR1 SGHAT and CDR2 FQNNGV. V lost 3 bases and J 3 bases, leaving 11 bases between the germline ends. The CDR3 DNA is TGTGCCAGCAGCTTTACGGACAGCGACTATGGCTACACCTTC. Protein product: CASSFTDSDYGYTF.

The chain's CDR3 is CASSFSGNEQYF. As DNA, the CDR3 is TGTGCCAGCAGCTTCTCAGGGAACGAGCAGTACTTC. The chain couples TRBV7-2 to TRBJ2-7; the D gene is possibly TRBD1 (5 bases). Germline CDR1 reads SGHTA; CDR2 reads FQGNSA. V was cut by 3 bases and J by 5 bases, with 8 bases left in between. The CDR3 is 12 residues long.

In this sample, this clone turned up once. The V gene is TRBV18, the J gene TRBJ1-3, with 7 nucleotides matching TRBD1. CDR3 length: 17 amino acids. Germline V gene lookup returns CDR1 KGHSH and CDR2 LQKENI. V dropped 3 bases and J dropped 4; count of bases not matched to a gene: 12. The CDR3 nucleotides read TGTGCCAGCTCACCCCTACTTGGGACAGATGGGGGAAACACCATATATTTT. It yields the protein CASSPLLGTDGGNTIYF.

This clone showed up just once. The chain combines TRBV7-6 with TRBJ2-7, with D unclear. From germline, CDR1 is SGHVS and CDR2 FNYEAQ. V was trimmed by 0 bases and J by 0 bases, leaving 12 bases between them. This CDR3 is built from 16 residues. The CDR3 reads CASSLALGESSYEQYF. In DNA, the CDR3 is TGTGCCAGCAGCTTAGCGCTAGGCGAGAGCTCCTACGAGCAGTACTTC. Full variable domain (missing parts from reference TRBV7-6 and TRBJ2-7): GAGVSQSPRYKVTKRGQDVALRCDPISGHVSLYWYRQALGQGPEFLTYFNYEAQQDKSGLPNDRFSAERPEGSISTLTIQRTEQRDSAMYRCASSLALGESSYEQYFGPGTRLTVT.

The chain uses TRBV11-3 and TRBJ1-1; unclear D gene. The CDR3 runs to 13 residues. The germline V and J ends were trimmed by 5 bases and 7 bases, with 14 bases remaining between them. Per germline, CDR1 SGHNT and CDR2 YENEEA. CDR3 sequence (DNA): TGTGCCAGCAGCCCGCGGACGGGAGATGAAGCTTTCTTT. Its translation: CASSPRTGDEAFF.

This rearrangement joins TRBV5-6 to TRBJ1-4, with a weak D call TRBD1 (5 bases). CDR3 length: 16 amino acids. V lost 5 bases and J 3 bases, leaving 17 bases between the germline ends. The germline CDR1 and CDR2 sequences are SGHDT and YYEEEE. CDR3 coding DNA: TGTGCCAGCAGTCTACTACTTACAGGTGCTAATGAAAAACTGTTTTTT. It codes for CASSLLLTGANEKLFF.

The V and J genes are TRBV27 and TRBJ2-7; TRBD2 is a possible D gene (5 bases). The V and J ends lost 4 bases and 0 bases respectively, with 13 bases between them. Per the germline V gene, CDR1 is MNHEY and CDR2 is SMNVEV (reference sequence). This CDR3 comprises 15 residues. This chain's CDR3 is CASSSLEGSSYEQYF. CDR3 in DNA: TGTGCCAGCAGTTCGCTAGAGGGCAGCTCCTACGAGCAGTACTTC.